A single sample gave rise to the 29 T cell receptor beta chains below, sequenced in a study of T-cell reconstitution after alpha-beta-depleted transplantation in children. Unique molecular identifiers were used in preparing the TCRbeta library. One entry per CDR3 protein results from TCRdb running MiXCR on the PCR reads. The data hold around 500,000 distinct CDR3 sequences, with 23% observed a single time. The sequences come from PBMCs, mostly from graft donor cells, collected 360 days after TCRalphabeta/CD19-depleted stem cell transplant. The source is a boy less than two years old who had a stem cell transplant for acute myeloid leukemia, so the T cells may come from the graft donor.

The chain employs TRBV2 and TRBJ2-1; TRBD2 is a possible D gene (6 bases). V was trimmed by 7 bases and J by 5 bases, leaving 21 bases between them. Germline CDR1 and CDR2: SNHLY and FYNNEI. CDR3 length equals 16 residues. CDR3 sequence (DNA): TGTGCCAGCAAAGGCCTCGGCGGGGCGCAAAACAATGAGCAGTTCTTC. Translation: CASKGLGGAQNNEQFF. The full variable domain, in which reference TRBV2 and TRBJ2-1 provide the parts outside the CDR3, is EPEVTQTPSHQVTQMGQEVILRCVPISNHLYFYWYRQILGQKVEFLVSFYNNEISEKSEIFDDQFSVERPDGSNFTLKIRSTKLEDSAMYFCASKGLGGAQNNEQFFGPGTRLTVL.

This clonotype has at least ten counts. The rearrangement links TRBV29-1 to TRBJ1-1, with D uncertain. The germline V gene has CDR1 SQVTM and CDR2 ANQGSEA. The ends were cut back, 4 bases at V and 2 bases at J, with 11 bases in the middle. The CDR3 totals 13 residues. CDR3 sequence (DNA): TGCAGCGTTGGGCAGGAATTTAACACTGAAGCTTTCTTT. Protein sequence: CSVGQEFNTEAFF.

The chain links TRBV12-3 or TRBV12-4 to TRBJ1-1, with D possibly being TRBD1 (6 bases). V was clipped by 6 bases and J by 0 bases, with 11 bases between them. The CDR3 has 14 residues. The CDR3 is CASSIRGLNTEAFF. Here the CDR3 DNA reads TGTGCCAGCAGCATTAGGGGGTTGAACACTGAAGCTTTCTTT.

The chain links TRBV28 to TRBJ1-1, with 7 nucleotides matching TRBD1. In germline, CDR1 is MDHEN, CDR2 SYDVKM. J gave up 0 bases and V 11 bases, and 9 bases lay outside the gene matches. The CDR3 runs to 14 residues. CDR3 sequence (DNA): TGTGCCTCAGGGGGGCCAGGCTTGAACACTGAAGCTTTCTTT. Translation gives CASGGPGLNTEAFF.

The CDR3 sequence: CSARDIRGGAYGYTF. CDR3 nucleotides: TGCAGTGCTAGAGATATTAGAGGGGGCGCCTATGGCTACACCTTC. The rearrangement links TRBV20-1 to TRBJ1-2; 7 bases agree with TRBD1. V dropped 0 bases and J dropped 4; count of bases not matched to a gene: 8. The CDR3 extends over 15 amino acids. CDR1 and CDR2 (germline): DFQATT, SNEGSKA (reference sequence).

This clonotype was observed a few times. The chain couples TRBV20-1 to TRBJ2-5; D gene ambiguous. The CDR3 loop spans 17 amino acids. Trimming took 5 bases from V and 5 from J, leaving 27 bases between them. CDR1 is DFQATT and CDR2 is SNEGSKA in the germline V gene (reference sequence). The CDR3 DNA is TGCAGTGCTTTCCCCCTCGCCAAAGAGATTAGGTGGGAGACCCAGTACTTC. This translates into CSAFPLAKEIRWETQYF.

This clonotype was detected only a few times. The chain uses TRBV7-2 and TRBJ1-2; D is unclear. The CDR3 is made up of 15 amino acids. Germline CDR1 reads SGHTA; CDR2 reads FQGNSA. The V gene lost 1 base and the J gene lost 4 bases, with 13 bases spanning the gap. CDR3 in DNA: TGTGCCAGCAGCTTAGTTACGAAATCCATCTATGGCTACACCTTC. Protein sequence: CASSLVTKSIYGYTF.

The rearrangement links TRBV20-1 to TRBJ2-1; D is perhaps TRBD2 (6 bases). Germline lookup yields CDR1 DFQATT and CDR2 SNEGSKA (reference sequence). The CDR3 runs 16 residues. Trimming removed 2 bases at V and 4 bases at J, with 18 bases between. CDR3 amino acids: CSARPPGLIGYNEQFF. CDR3 sequence (DNA): TGCAGTGCTAGACCCCCCGGACTAATAGGATACAATGAGCAGTTCTTC.

The J gene is TRBJ2-1, the V gene TRBV5-5, with TRBD2 matching 13 bases. V shed 0 bases and J 10 bases; nucleotides not matched to a gene: 7. The CDR3 extends over 16 amino acids. Germline V gives CDR1 SGHKS, CDR2 YYEKEE (reference sequence). The CDR3 reads CASSLETSGGAEEQFF. CDR3 bases: TGTGCCAGCAGCTTGGAAACTAGCGGGGGGGCCGAGGAGCAGTTCTTC.

This clonotype has at least ten counts. The rearrangement links TRBV28 to TRBJ1-1, with D perhaps matching TRBD1 (6 bases). CDR1 is MDHEN, CDR2 SYDVKM, per germline. V dropped 6 bases and J dropped 0 bases, with 8 bases sitting between them. CDR3 length: 13 amino acids. As DNA, the CDR3 is TGTGCCAGCAGCCGGACAGTGAACACTGAAGCTTTCTTT. Translating it yields CASSRTVNTEAFF. The entire variable domain, with the rest obtained from reference TRBV28 and TRBJ1-1, is as follows: DVKVTQSSRYLVKRTGEKVFLECVQDMDHENMFWYRQDPGLGLRLIYFSYDVKMKEKGDIPEGYSVSREKKERFSLILESASTNQTSMYLCASSRTVNTEAFFGQGTRLTVV.

This clonotype was seen a few times. CDR3 protein: CSAKVTRGGEAFF. The CDR3 DNA follows: TGCAGCGCTAAAGTTACCAGGGGGGGTGAAGCTTTCTTT. This chain links TRBV29-1 with TRBJ1-1, with 7 bases aligning to TRBD1. CDR3 length: 13 amino acids. After removal of 7 bases from V and 7 bases from J, the junction contained 12 bases not matched to a gene. CDR1 is SQVTM, CDR2 ANQGSEA, per germline.

A few counts support this clonotype. The chain joins TRBV29-1 to TRBJ2-5; D not certain. This CDR3 has 12 amino acids. Looked up from germline, CDR1 is SQVTM and CDR2 is ANQGSEA. V was pared by 0 bases and J by 5 bases, with 7 bases between. The CDR3 loop is CSVEDLWETQYF. CDR3 in DNA: TGCAGCGTTGAAGATCTCTGGGAGACCCAGTACTTC.

This clonotype was counted many times. The rearrangement links TRBV20-1 to TRBJ2-5; D remains unclear. The length of the CDR3 is 16 residues. Germline V lookup: CDR1 DFQATT, CDR2 SNEGSKA (reference sequence). V shed 4 bases and J shed 2 bases, with 20 bases lying between them. Here the CDR3 DNA reads TGCAGTGCTATCTCGGCGGAGATCGGGCCGCAAGAGACCCAGTACTTC. Translating gives CSAISAEIGPQETQYF.

This clonotype has a count of ten or more. This rearrangement joins TRBV5-6 to TRBJ2-2; D is perhaps TRBD1 (6 bases). This CDR3 has 14 amino acids. In germline, CDR1 is SGHDT, CDR2 YYEEEE. Trimming removed 4 bases from V and 7 bases from J, with 14 bases in between. The CDR3 spells CASSLQQGYGELFF. Here the CDR3 DNA reads TGTGCCAGCAGCCTACAGCAGGGGTACGGGGAGCTGTTTTTT.

The chain recombines TRBV3-1 with TRBJ2-3, with 10 bases that match TRBD2. The germline V gene encodes CDR1 LGHDT and CDR2 YNNKEL (reference sequence). J gave up 8 bases and V 5 bases, and 4 bases lay outside the gene matches. The CDR3 loop spans 13 amino acids. Written as DNA, the CDR3 is TGTGCCAGCAGCATAGCGGGGGGCGGTACGCAGTATTTT. It is translated as CASSIAGGGTQYF.

The rearrangement joins TRBV4-3 to TRBJ2-3, with a possible D match to TRBD1 (5 bases). Deletions cut 0 bases from V and 1 base from J, with 14 bases between. The CDR3 consists of 17 residues. CDR1 is LGHNA, CDR2 YSLEER, per germline. CDR3 region: CASSQEVVGPGTDTQYF. DNA of the CDR3: TGCGCCAGCAGCCAAGAAGTGGTGGGGCCGGGCACAGATACGCAGTATTTT.

There are many counts of this clonotype. The CDR3 sequence: CASSLRGLNEQYF. The CDR3 nucleotides read TGTGCCAGCAGTTTACGAGGGTTGAACGAGCAGTACTTC. The chain links TRBV12-3 or TRBV12-4 to TRBJ2-7, with D possibly being TRBD2 (5 bases). This CDR3 is 13 amino acids long. Trimming cost V 2 bases and J 5 bases, with 10 bases left between them.

The rearrangement joins TRBV12-3 or TRBV12-4 to TRBJ2-1, with a possible D match to TRBD2 (5 bases). V lost 5 bases, J lost 8 bases, and 10 bases lay in between. CDR3 length: 12 residues. CDR3 nucleotides: TGTGCCAGCAGTCTAGAGGAGGATGAGCAGTTCTTC. This translates into CASSLEEDEQFF.

The V gene is TRBV25-1, the J gene TRBJ2-3, with a tentative D call TRBD1 (5 bases). Germline V gene data show CDR1 as MGHDK and CDR2 as SYGVNS. The CDR3 is 15 residues long. V was trimmed by 3 bases and J by 2 bases, leaving 12 bases between them. The CDR3 reads CASSETVFSTDTQYF. The CDR3 DNA reads TGTGCCAGCAGTGAGACAGTCTTCTCCACAGATACGCAGTATTTT.

In its sample, this clonotype was seen many times. The V gene is TRBV5-5, the J gene TRBJ2-5; a possible D gene is TRBD1 (5 bases). CDR1 SGHKS and CDR2 YYEKEE come from the germline V gene (reference sequence). V was cut by 0 bases and J by 3 bases, with 12 bases left in between. The CDR3 runs to 15 residues. CDR3: CASSLVYRFEETQYF. For the CDR3, the DNA is TGTGCCAGCAGCTTGGTTTACAGGTTTGAAGAGACCCAGTACTTC. The variable domain in full, with the rest retrieved from reference TRBV5-5 and TRBJ2-5, is DAGVTQSPTHLIKTRGQQVTLRCSPISGHKSVSWYQQVLGQGPQFIFQYYEKEERGRGNFPDRFSARQFPNYSSELNVNALLLGDSALYLCASSLVYRFEETQYFGPGTRLLVL.

This clonotype was found a few times. The gene calls are TRBV4-1 and TRBJ2-1; 11 bases line up with TRBD1. The CDR3 loop spans 18 amino acids. With 0 bases clipped from V and 2 bases from J, the junction kept 6 bases outside the gene matches. Germline V CDR1 and CDR2: MGHRA, YSYEKL. CDR3 protein: CASSQENPGQGAYNEQFF. DNA of the CDR3: TGCGCCAGCAGCCAAGAAAATCCGGGACAGGGGGCCTACAATGAGCAGTTCTTC.

The CDR3 loop reads CASWGGQVNTEAFF. The CDR3 bases are TGTGCCAGTTGGGGGGGCCAGGTGAACACTGAAGCTTTCTTT. V gene TRBV6-1 combines with J gene TRBJ1-1; D may be TRBD1 (6 bases). Germline V gene lookup returns CDR1 MNHNS and CDR2 SASEGT. There are 14 residues in the CDR3. Trimming stripped 9 bases from V and 0 bases from J, with 14 bases between.

This clonotype was seen ten or more times. The V and J genes are TRBV20-1 and TRBJ2-3; 7 bases align to TRBD2. The CDR3 has 16 residues. The junction had 15 bases not matched to a gene; V was cut back by 7 bases and J by 2 bases. Germline assignment: CDR1 DFQATT and CDR2 SNEGSKA (reference sequence). The CDR3 nucleotides read TGCAGTGTCAATATGTTGAGGGCGGGAGTCACAGATACGCAGTATTTT. Residues: CSVNMLRAGVTDTQYF.

This clonotype was recorded at least ten times. The rearrangement links TRBV29-1 to TRBJ2-3; D remains ambiguous. CDR1 SQVTM and CDR2 ANQGSEA come from the germline V gene. CDR3 size: 13 residues. V was clipped by 7 bases and J by 0 bases, with 11 bases between them. DNA for the CDR3: TGCAGCGCTACGGACGGTAGCACAGATACGCAGTATTTT. This translates into CSATDGSTDTQYF.

This clonotype was seen a handful of times. The chain uses TRBV3-1 and TRBJ2-3, with D maybe TRBD2 (6 bases). Germline assignment: CDR1 LGHDT and CDR2 YNNKEL (reference sequence). The V end was cut by 7 bases, the J end by 1 base, with 18 bases between. The CDR3 spans 16 residues. Here the CDR3 reads CASTRALPGGTDTQYF. The DNA for the CDR3 is TGTGCCAGCACCAGAGCCCTACCGGGGGGCACAGATACGCAGTATTTT.

A few counts support this clonotype. V usage is TRBV12-3 or TRBV12-4 and J usage is TRBJ1-5; maybe TRBD1 (5 bases). The CDR3 runs to 18 residues. Trimming took off 6 bases at V and 2 bases at J, with 23 bases between the two ends. CDR3 sequence: CASRRSGSGGLGNQPQHF. DNA for the CDR3: TGTGCCAGCAGGCGTTCGGGGTCCGGGGGTCTGGGCAATCAGCCCCAGCATTTT.

This clonotype was observed once. The chain employs TRBV5-5 and TRBJ2-7; either TRBD1 or TRBD2 may supply D (5 bases each). The CDR3 length is 15 residues. Deletions cut 2 bases from V and 3 bases from J, with 15 bases between. Germline values: CDR1 SGHKS, CDR2 YYEKEE (reference sequence). In nucleotides, the CDR3 is TGTGCCAGCAGCTTTAATCGGGACGGTGTCTACGAGCAGTACGTC. This codes for CASSFNRDGVYEQYV.

This sequence joins TRBV20-1 and TRBJ1-5; 9 bases fit TRBD1. CDR1 is DFQATT, CDR2 SNEGSKA, per germline (reference sequence). The CDR3 is 13 residues long. V shed 5 bases and J 5 bases; nucleotides not matched to a gene: 4. CDR3 sequence reads: CSAHRGPDQPQHF. CDR3 sequence (DNA): TGCAGTGCTCACAGGGGGCCAGATCAGCCCCAGCATTTT.

There are many counts of this clonotype. The J gene is TRBJ2-4, the V gene TRBV2; 7 bases fit TRBD1. Germline CDR1 and CDR2: SNHLY and FYNNEI. J gave up 5 bases and V 6 bases, and 7 bases lay outside the gene matches. The CDR3 has 14 residues. This chain's CDR3 is CASRETGSENIQYF. Here the CDR3 DNA reads TGTGCCAGCAGGGAGACAGGGTCGGAAAACATTCAGTACTTC.